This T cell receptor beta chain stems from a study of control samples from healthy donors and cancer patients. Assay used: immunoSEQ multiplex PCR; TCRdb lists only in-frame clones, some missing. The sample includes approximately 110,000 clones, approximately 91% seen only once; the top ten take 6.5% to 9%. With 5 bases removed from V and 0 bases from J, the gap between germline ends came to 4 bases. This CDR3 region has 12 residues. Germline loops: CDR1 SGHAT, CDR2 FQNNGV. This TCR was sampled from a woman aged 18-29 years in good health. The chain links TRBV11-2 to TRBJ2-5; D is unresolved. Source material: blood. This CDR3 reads CASSADQETQYF. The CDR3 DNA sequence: TGTGCCAGCAGCGCTGACCAAGAGACCCAGTACTTC.